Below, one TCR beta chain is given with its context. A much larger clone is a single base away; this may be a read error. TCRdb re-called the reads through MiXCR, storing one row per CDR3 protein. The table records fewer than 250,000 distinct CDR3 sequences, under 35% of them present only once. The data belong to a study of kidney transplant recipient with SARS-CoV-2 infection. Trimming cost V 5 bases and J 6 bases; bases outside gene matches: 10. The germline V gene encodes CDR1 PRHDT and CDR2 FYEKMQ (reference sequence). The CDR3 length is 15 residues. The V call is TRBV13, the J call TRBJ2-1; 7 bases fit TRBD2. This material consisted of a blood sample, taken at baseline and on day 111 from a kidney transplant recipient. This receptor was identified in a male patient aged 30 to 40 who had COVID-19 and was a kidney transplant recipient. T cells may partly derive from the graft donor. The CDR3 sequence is CASSRSSSGVNEQFF. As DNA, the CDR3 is TGTGCCAGCAGCCGTAGTTCTAGCGGAGTCAATGAGCAGTTCTTC.